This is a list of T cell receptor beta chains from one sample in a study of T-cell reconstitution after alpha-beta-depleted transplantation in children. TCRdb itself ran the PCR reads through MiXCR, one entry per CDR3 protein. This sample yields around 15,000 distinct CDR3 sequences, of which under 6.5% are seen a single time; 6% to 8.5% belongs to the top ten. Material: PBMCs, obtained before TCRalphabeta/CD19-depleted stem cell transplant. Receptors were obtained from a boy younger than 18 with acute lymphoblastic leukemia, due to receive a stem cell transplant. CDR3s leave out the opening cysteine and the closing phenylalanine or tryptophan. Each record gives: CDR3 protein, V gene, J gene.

CDR3 protein: ASSQEGRGYNEQF
V gene: TRBV3-1
J gene: TRBJ2-1

CDR3 protein: ASSSGHQGYSNQPQH
V gene: TRBV4-1
J gene: TRBJ1-5

CDR3 protein: ASSLLGVIAGSYEQY
V gene: TRBV5-8
J gene: TRBJ2-7

CDR3 protein: ASSQTGVGEQY
V gene: TRBV18
J gene: TRBJ2-7

CDR3 protein: ASTRGGTGELF
V gene: TRBV19
J gene: TRBJ2-2

CDR3 protein: ASSLSGFTDTQY
V gene: TRBV7-3
J gene: TRBJ2-3

CDR3 protein: SVSSLTGATGKGEQY
V gene: TRBV29-1
J gene: TRBJ2-7

CDR3 protein: ASSLGTLAGGDNEQF
V gene: TRBV12-3/TRBV12-4
J gene: TRBJ2-1

CDR3 protein: ASSYGQGGNGYT
V gene: TRBV6-5
J gene: TRBJ1-2

CDR3 protein: ASSPDGLTGNTIY
V gene: TRBV7-9
J gene: TRBJ1-3

CDR3 protein: ASSPSNWGNIQY
V gene: TRBV11-2
J gene: TRBJ2-4

CDR3 protein: ASHRAGGQETQY
V gene: TRBV5-4
J gene: TRBJ2-5

CDR3 protein: ASSSRDTQY
V gene: TRBV5-1
J gene: TRBJ2-3

CDR3 protein: ASSSADSPLH
V gene: TRBV12-3/TRBV12-4
J gene: TRBJ1-6

CDR3 protein: ASSPGTYQPQH
V gene: TRBV7-8
J gene: TRBJ1-5

CDR3 protein: SAREGGASGTQY
V gene: TRBV20-1
J gene: TRBJ2-5

CDR3 protein: ASTLDRGPYEQY
V gene: TRBV2
J gene: TRBJ2-7

CDR3 protein: ASSQDVSQPQH
V gene: TRBV4-3
J gene: TRBJ1-5

CDR3 protein: AWRDRQGWNRPQH
V gene: TRBV30
J gene: TRBJ1-5

CDR3 protein: ASSDVGRGGGEQY
V gene: TRBV2
J gene: TRBJ2-7

CDR3 protein: ASSPQVAASYEQY
V gene: TRBV5-1
J gene: TRBJ2-7

CDR3 protein: ASSTSGKLDTQY
V gene: TRBV9
J gene: TRBJ2-3

CDR3 protein: ASSYSMSRNEQF
V gene: TRBV6-5
J gene: TRBJ2-1

CDR3 protein: SVDGGKNTEAF
V gene: TRBV29-1
J gene: TRBJ1-1

CDR3 protein: ASSSLAGGPREQY
V gene: TRBV11-2
J gene: TRBJ2-7

CDR3 protein: AIGRGNYEQY
V gene: TRBV10-3
J gene: TRBJ2-7

CDR3 protein: SATTRTGGYGYT
V gene: TRBV20-1
J gene: TRBJ1-2

CDR3 protein: ASSFQGGTGELF
V gene: TRBV6-5
J gene: TRBJ2-2

CDR3 protein: ASSRSGTGELF
V gene: TRBV7-2
J gene: TRBJ2-2

CDR3 protein: SAPHRGLEYAF
V gene: TRBV20-1
J gene: TRBJ1-1

CDR3 protein: ASSMGLTGARYNSPLH
V gene: TRBV5-6
J gene: TRBJ1-6

CDR3 protein: ASSLRGTALNNEQF
V gene: TRBV11-2
J gene: TRBJ2-1

CDR3 protein: ASSLYREGGTDTQY
V gene: TRBV5-8
J gene: TRBJ2-3

CDR3 protein: ASSPTGTGSYEQY
V gene: TRBV12-3/TRBV12-4
J gene: TRBJ2-7

CDR3 protein: ASSTWGNQPQH
V gene: TRBV5-1
J gene: TRBJ1-5

CDR3 protein: ASSSDRAKGEQF
V gene: TRBV5-1
J gene: TRBJ2-1

CDR3 protein: ASNPQGGTEAF
V gene: TRBV19
J gene: TRBJ1-1

CDR3 protein: ATSSDRGPLVPQH
V gene: TRBV15
J gene: TRBJ1-5

CDR3 protein: SAPRGVARSYGYT
V gene: TRBV20-1
J gene: TRBJ1-2

CDR3 protein: ASSLGGVRYEQY
V gene: TRBV11-2
J gene: TRBJ2-7

CDR3 protein: ASRGGTITYEQY
V gene: TRBV2
J gene: TRBJ2-7

CDR3 protein: ASSLWGADTEAF
V gene: TRBV7-9
J gene: TRBJ1-1

CDR3 protein: ASSQAQGDYGYT
V gene: TRBV4-3
J gene: TRBJ1-2

CDR3 protein: SARDRVAGGPEQF
V gene: TRBV20-1
J gene: TRBJ2-1